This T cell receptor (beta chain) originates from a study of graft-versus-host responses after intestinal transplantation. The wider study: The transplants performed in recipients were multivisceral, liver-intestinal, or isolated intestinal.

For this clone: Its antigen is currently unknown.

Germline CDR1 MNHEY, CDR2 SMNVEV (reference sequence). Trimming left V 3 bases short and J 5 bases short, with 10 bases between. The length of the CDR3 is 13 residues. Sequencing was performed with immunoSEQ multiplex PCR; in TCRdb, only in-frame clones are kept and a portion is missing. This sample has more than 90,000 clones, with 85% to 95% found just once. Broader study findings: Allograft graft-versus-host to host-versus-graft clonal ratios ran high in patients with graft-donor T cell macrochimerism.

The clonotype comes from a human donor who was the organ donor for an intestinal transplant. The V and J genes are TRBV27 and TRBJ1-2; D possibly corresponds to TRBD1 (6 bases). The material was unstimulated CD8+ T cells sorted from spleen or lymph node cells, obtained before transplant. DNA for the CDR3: TGTGCCAGCAGTTTCAGGGGCCGGTATGGCTACACCTTC. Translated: CASSFRGRYGYTF.